Listed here is a single T cell receptor (beta chain). Judged by its sample share, this clone qualifies as medium-sized (0.01 to 0.1%). Its cognate antigen has yet to be identified. Per-base qualities were not stored, and no clone one base away is much larger. These data are taken from a study of metastatic and nonmetastatic thyroid tumors (dated by TCRdb to about 2020). The study in broad terms: Repertoires from peripheral blood and from tumor or nodule tissue samples of malignant and benign thyroid patients were compared.

The CDR3, cysteine through phenylalanine, is 14 amino acids long. The CDR3 DNA has 42 bases and is translated from base 1. Per the germline V gene (reference sequence), LNHDA is the CDR1 and SQIVND is the CDR2. The V and J ends are trimmed by 5 bases and 2 bases, leaving 10 bases between them. No patient had received any treatment before thyroid surgery. Patient clinical samples collected from about 2011 to 2019 were retrospectively analysed using T-cell receptor beta sequencing. The research as a whole found: In both blood and tumor samples, TCR beta diversity was reported to be significantly higher in malignant tumors than in benign nodules.

Libraries were constructed by PCR. Data came from an Illumina HiSeq 4000. High-throughput sequencing was used to profile the TCR beta-chain CDR3 region of every patient. The source study handled its data this way. CDR3 differences across clinicopathological groups were used to build a classifier for discriminating distant-metastatic papillary thyroid cancer patients. The Shannon index was used to assess repertoire diversity, and the Morisita-Horn index was used to assess tumor-blood repertoire similarity. In TCRdb, the public reads were trimmed at Q25 with fastp and aligned with MiXCR, with productive beta chains retained. TCRdb's processing, not the authors' own work, is the source of the V and J calls. Present in this sample are more than 35,000 clones, about a sixth of which were seen just once. The ten largest clones take up less than 7.5% of the sample.

The sequence was obtained from a male donor with papillary thyroid cancer or a benign thyroid nodule (not recorded which). Some clones in this sample may be carry-over from other donors' samples. The sequencing sample was made of blood. The chain joins TRBV19 to TRBJ1-5; TRBD1 could be the D gene, as 6 bases match. For the CDR3, the sequence is CASSSQGRNQPQHF. At the DNA level, the sequence is TGTGCCAGTAGTTCACAGGGTCGCAATCAGCCCCAGCATTTT.